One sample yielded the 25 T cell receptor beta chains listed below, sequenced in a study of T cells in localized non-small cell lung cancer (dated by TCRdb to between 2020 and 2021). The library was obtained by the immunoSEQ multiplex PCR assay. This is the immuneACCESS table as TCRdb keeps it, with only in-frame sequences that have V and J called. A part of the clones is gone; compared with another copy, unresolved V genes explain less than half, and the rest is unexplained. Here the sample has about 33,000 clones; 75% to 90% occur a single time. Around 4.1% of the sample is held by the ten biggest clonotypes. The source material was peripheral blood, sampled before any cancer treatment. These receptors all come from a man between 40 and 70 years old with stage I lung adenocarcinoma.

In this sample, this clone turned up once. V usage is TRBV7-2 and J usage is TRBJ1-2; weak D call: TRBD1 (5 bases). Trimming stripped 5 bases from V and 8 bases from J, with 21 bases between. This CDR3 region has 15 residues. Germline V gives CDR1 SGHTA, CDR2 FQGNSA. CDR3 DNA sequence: TGTGCCAGCAGCCTATGGGACCGGACGGTAGAGGGCTACACCTTC. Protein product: CASSLWDRTVEGYTF.

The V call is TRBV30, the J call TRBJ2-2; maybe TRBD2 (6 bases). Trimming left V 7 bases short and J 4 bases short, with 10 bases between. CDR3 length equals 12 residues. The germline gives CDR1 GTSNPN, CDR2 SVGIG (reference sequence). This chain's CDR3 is CASVGSTGELFF. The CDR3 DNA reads TGTGCCTCGGTCGGGAGCACCGGGGAGCTGTTTTTT.

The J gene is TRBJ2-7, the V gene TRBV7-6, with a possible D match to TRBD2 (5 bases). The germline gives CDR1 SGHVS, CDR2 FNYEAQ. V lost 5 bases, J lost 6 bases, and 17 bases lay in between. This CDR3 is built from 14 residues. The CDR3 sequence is CASSLGRGLSEQYF. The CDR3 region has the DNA TGTGCCAGCAGCCTAGGACGGGGTTTGAGCGAGCAGTACTTC. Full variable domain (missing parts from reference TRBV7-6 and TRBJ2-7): GAGVSQSPRYKVTKRGQDVALRCDPISGHVSLYWYRQALGQGPEFLTYFNYEAQQDKSGLPNDRFSAERPEGSISTLTIQRTEQRDSAMYRCASSLGRGLSEQYFGPGTRLTVT.

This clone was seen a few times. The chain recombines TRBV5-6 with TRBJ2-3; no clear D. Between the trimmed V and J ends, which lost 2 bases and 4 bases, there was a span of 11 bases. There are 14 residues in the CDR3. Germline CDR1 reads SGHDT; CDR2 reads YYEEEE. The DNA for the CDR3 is TGTGCCAGCAGCTTCGTGGGGATACCAGATACGCAGTATTTT. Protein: CASSFVGIPDTQYF.

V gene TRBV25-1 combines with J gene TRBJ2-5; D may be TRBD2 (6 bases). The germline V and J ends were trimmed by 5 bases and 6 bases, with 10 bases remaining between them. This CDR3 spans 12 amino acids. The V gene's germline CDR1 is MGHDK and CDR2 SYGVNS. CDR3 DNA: TGTGCCAGCAGTCGGGACTCCAAGACCCAGTACTTC. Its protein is CASSRDSKTQYF.

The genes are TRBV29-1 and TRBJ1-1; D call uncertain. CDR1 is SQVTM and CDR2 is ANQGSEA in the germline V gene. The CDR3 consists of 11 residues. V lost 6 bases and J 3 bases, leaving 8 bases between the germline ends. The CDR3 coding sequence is TGCAGCGTCCGGGGAGACACTGAAGCTTTCTTT. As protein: CSVRGDTEAFF.

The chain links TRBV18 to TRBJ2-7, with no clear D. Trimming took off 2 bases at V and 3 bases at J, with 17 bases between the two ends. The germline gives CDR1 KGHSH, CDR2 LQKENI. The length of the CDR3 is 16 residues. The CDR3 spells CASSPGYGTGGYEQYF. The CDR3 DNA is TGTGCCAGCTCACCAGGGTATGGCACGGGTGGCTACGAGCAGTACTTC.

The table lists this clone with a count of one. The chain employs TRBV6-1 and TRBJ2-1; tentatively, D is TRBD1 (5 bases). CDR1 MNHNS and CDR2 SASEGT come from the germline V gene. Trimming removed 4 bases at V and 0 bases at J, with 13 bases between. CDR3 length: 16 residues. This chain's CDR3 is CASSVSQGSSYNEQFF. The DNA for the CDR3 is TGTGCCAGCAGTGTTTCCCAGGGAAGCTCCTACAATGAGCAGTTCTTC.

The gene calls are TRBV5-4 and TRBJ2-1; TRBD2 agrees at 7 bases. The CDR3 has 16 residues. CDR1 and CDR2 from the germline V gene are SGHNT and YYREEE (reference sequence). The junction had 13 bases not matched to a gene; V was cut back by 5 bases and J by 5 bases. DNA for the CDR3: TGTGCCAGCAGAGGGTCAGAGCTAGCGGAAAACAATGAGCAGTTCTTC. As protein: CASRGSELAENNEQFF.

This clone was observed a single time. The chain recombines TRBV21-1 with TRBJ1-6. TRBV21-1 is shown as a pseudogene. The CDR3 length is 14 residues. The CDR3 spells CASSKGSHFSPLHF. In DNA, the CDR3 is TGTGCCAGCAGCAAAGGCTCTCACTTTTCACCCCTCCACTTT.

In DNA, the CDR3 is TGTGCCAGCGGGGAACAGACATCTGGGGCCAACGTCCTGACTTTC. Translation: CASGEQTSGANVLTF. The genes are TRBV2 and TRBJ2-6; D call uncertain. Germline CDR1 SNHLY, CDR2 FYNNEI. Between the trimmed V and J ends, which lost 8 bases and 1 base, there was a span of 12 bases. The CDR3 sequence is 15 residues long.

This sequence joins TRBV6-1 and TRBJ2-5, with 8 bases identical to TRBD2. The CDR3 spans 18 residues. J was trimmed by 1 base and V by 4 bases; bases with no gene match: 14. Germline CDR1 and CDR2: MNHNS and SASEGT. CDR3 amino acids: CASSAGGRSSRAQETQYF. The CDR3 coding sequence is TGTGCCAGCAGTGCGGGAGGGCGATCGAGTCGGGCCCAAGAGACCCAGTACTTC.

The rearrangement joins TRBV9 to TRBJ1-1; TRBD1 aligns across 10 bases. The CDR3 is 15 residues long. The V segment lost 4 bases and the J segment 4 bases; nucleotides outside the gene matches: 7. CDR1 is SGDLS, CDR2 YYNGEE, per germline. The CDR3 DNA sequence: TGTGCCAGCAGCTCCCAGACAGGGGGCAGCACTGAAGCTTTCTTT. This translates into CASSSQTGGSTEAFF.

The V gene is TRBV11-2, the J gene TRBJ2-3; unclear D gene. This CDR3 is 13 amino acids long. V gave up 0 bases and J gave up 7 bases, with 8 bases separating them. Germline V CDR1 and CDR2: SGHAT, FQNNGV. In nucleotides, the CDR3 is TGTGCCAGCAGCTTAGACAGGCGAAATACGCAGTATTTT. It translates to CASSLDRRNTQYF.

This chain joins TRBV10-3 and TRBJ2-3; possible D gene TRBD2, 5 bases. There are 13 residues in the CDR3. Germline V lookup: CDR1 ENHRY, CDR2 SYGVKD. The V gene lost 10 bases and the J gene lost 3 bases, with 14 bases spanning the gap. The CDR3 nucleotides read TGTGCCACACTCCCCCGGGGTACAGATACGCAGTATTTT. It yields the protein CATLPRGTDTQYF.

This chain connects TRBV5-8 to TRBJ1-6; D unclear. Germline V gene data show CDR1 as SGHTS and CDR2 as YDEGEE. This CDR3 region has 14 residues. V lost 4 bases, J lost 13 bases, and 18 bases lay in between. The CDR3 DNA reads TGTGCCAGCAGCAATTCCGGGAGCCTTGTCCCCCTCCACTTT. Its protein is CASSNSGSLVPLHF. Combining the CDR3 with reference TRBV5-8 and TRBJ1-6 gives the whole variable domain EAGVTQSPTHLIKTRGQQATLRCSPISGHTSVYWYQQALGLGLQFLLWYDEGEERNRGNFPPRFSGRQFPNYSSELNVNALELEDSALYLCASSNSGSLVPLHFGNGTRLTVT.

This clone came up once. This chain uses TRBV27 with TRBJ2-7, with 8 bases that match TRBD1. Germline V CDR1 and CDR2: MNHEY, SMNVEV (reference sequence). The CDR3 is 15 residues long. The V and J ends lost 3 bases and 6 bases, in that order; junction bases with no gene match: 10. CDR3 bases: TGTGCCAGCAGTTTCGGATCTGGCAGGGGGCCCGAGCAGTACTTC. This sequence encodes CASSFGSGRGPEQYF.

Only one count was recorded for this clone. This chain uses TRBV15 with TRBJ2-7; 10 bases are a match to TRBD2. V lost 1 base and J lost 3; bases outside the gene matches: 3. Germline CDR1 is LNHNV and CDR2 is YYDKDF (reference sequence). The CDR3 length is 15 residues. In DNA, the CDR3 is TGTGCCACCAGCAGAGGATCTAGCGGGGGCTACGAGCAGTACTTC. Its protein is CATSRGSSGGYEQYF.

The CDR3 sequence: CASSLAEGGQETQYF. CDR3 sequence (DNA): TGTGCCAGCAGCTTAGCGGAGGGGGGCCAAGAGACCCAGTACTTC. The chain couples TRBV7-2 to TRBJ2-5; D may correspond to TRBD1 or TRBD2 (6 bases each). V dropped 0 bases and J dropped 1 base, with 9 bases sitting between them. Germline values: CDR1 SGHTA, CDR2 FQGNSA. The CDR3 has 15 amino acids.

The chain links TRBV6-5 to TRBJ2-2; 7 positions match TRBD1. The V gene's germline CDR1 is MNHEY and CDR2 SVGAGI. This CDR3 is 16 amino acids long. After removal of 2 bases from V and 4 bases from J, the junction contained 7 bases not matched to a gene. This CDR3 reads CASSYRFDRATGELFF. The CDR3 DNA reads TGTGCCAGCAGTTACCGGTTCGACAGGGCCACCGGGGAGCTGTTTTTT.

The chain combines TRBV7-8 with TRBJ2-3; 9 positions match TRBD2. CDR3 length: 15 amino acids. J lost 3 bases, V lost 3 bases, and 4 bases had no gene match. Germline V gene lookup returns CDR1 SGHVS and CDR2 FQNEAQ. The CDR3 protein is CASSFTLAGTDTQYF. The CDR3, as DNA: TGTGCCAGCAGCTTTACCCTAGCGGGGACAGATACGCAGTATTTT.

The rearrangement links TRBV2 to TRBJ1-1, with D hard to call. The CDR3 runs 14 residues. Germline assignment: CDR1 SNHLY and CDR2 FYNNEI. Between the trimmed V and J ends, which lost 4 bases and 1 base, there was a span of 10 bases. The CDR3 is CASSVGRRNTEAFF. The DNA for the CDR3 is TGTGCCAGCAGTGTGGGCCGGAGGAACACTGAAGCTTTCTTT.

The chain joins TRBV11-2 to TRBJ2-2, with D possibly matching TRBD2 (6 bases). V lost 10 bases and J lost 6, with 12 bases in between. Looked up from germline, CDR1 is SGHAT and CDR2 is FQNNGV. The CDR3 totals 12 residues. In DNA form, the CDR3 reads TGTGCCACCCTAAGCGGGTCCGGGGAGCTGTTTTTT. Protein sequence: CATLSGSGELFF.

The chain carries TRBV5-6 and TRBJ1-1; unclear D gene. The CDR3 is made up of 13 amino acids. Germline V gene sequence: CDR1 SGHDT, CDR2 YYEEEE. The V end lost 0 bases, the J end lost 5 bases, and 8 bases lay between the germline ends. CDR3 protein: CASSLGTWTEAFF. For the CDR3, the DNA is TGTGCCAGCAGCTTGGGGACGTGGACTGAAGCTTTCTTT.

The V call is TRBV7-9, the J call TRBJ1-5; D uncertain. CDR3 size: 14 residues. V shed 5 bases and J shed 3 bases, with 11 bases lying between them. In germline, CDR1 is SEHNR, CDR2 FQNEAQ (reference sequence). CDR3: CASSRGGNNQPQHF. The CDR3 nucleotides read TGTGCCAGCAGCCGGGGTGGAAACAATCAGCCCCAGCATTTT.